The text below deals with one TCR beta chain. This specimen comes from a study of cytomegalovirus exposure and HLA in healthy donors. Trimming cost V 9 bases and J 2 bases; bases outside gene matches: 3. Germline V gives CDR1 ENHRY, CDR2 SYGVKD. This CDR3 contains 14 residues. The study ran its PCR with 60 Vbeta and 13 Jbeta primers. Here immunoSEQ multiplex PCR was the method, and the copy in TCRdb shows in-frame clones only, minus some. This table holds over 150,000 clones, roughly four fifths found once. The sequence was obtained from a woman aged 45-59 years in good health and CMV-seropositive. V usage is TRBV10-3 and J usage is TRBJ2-2; 10 positions match TRBD2. The sequenced sample was PBMCs. CDR3 in amino acids: CAIRTSGNTGELFF. In DNA, the CDR3 is TGTGCCATAAGGACTAGCGGTAACACCGGGGAGCTGTTTTTT.